These 31 T cell receptor beta chains were all obtained from the same sample, sequenced in a study of vaccination and CD4 T cells after COVID-19. What these receptors recognize is not known. At the Johns Hopkins FTIC core, DNA taken from cultured CD4+ T cells was sequenced by way of the Oncomine TCR Beta short-read assay. The genomic DNA was obtained from cultured CD4+ T cells by extraction with the QIAamp micro DNA kit. TCRdb reanalysed the PCR reads using MiXCR and keeps one entry per CDR3 protein. The sample carries 7,500 to 10,000 distinct CDR3 sequences, about a third recorded once. As for treatment: approximately 9-day PBMC culture with coronavirus spike peptide pools or control peptides (ViraFEST assay). Pre-COVID-19 pandemic sampling (2011-2018) yielded the unexposed donor's CD4+ T cells. The sample was CD4+ T cells from blood, cultured in vitro. These receptors all stem from a human donor in good health.

The rearrangement links TRBV30 to TRBJ1-2; D gene uncertain. CDR3 length: 11 residues. CDR1 GTSNPN and CDR2 SVGIG come from the germline V gene (reference sequence). Trimming cost V 5 bases and J 3 bases, with 7 bases left between them. The chain's CDR3 is CAWDQDYGYTF. The DNA for the CDR3 is TGTGCCTGGGACCAGGACTATGGCTACACCTTC.

This clonotype was counted a few times. V is TRBV27 and J is TRBJ1-6; 9 bases agree with TRBD1. CDR1 and CDR2 (germline): MNHEY, SMNVEV (reference sequence). Losses at the gene ends were 2 bases for V and 3 bases for J; bases not matched to a gene: 2. The CDR3 is 16 residues long. The CDR3 DNA follows: TGTGCCAGCAGTTTACAGGACAGGGGCTATAATTCACCCCTCCACTTT. Translating gives CASSLQDRGYNSPLHF.

This clonotype was observed a few times. This chain connects TRBV28 to TRBJ1-5, with a possible D match to TRBD1 (6 bases). The V and J ends lost 6 bases and 5 bases respectively, with 20 bases between them. CDR1 MDHEN and CDR2 SYDVKM come from the germline V gene. This CDR3 comprises 16 residues. As DNA, the CDR3 is TGTGCCAGCAGCCTTGCGTTTTGGGGGGGCGATCAGCCCCAGCATTTT. Its translation: CASSLAFWGGDQPQHF.

This clonotype was picked up a small number of times. This chain connects TRBV6-1 to TRBJ2-3, with no clear D. CDR3 size: 10 residues. The germline V and J ends were trimmed by 7 bases and 4 bases, with 3 bases remaining between them. CDR1 is MNHNS, CDR2 SASEGT, per germline. The CDR3 loop is CASNPDTQYF. Here the CDR3 DNA reads TGTGCCAGCAACCCAGATACGCAGTATTTT.

This clonotype came up a few times. This chain links TRBV4-1 with TRBJ1-2; TRBD1 aligns across 8 bases. Germline CDR1 and CDR2: MGHRA and YSYEKL. The CDR3 is 16 residues long. Trimming removed 4 bases from V and 8 bases from J; junction bases left unmatched: 15. The CDR3 sequence is CASSRPAQDRVSGYTF. CDR3 DNA: TGCGCCAGCAGCCGCCCCGCTCAGGACAGGGTATCCGGCTACACCTTC.

This clonotype was detected a few times. The rearrangement links TRBV24-1 to TRBJ2-1; 10 bases fit TRBD2. CDR1 is KGHDR and CDR2 is SFDVKD in the germline V gene. The CDR3 is 17 amino acids. The ends lost 2 bases at V and 6 bases at J; junction bases unmatched: 9. CDR3 sequence (DNA): TGTGCCACCAGTGATTCGACGGCTAGCGGGAGTAGCAATGAGCAGTTCTTC. Encoded protein: CATSDSTASGSSNEQFF.

This sequence joins TRBV9 and TRBJ2-1; 9 bases agree with TRBD2. This CDR3 comprises 15 residues. Germline values: CDR1 SGDLS, CDR2 YYNGEE. V lost 2 bases to trimming and J lost 4 bases; unmatched junction nucleotides: 4. CDR3 nucleotides: TGTGCCAGCAGCGTGATAGCGGGAGTATACAATGAGCAGTTCTTC. Encoded protein: CASSVIAGVYNEQFF.

The chain recombines TRBV28 with TRBJ1-2, with D hard to call. Germline loops: CDR1 MDHEN, CDR2 SYDVKM. Trimming stripped 1 base from V and 0 bases from J, with 6 bases between. This CDR3 region has 14 residues. The CDR3 protein is CASSLLGSNYGYTF. CDR3 nucleotides: TGTGCCAGCAGTTTATTAGGCTCTAACTATGGCTACACCTTC.

This rearrangement joins TRBV27 to TRBJ1-6, with 7 bases aligning to TRBD1. Trimming at V came to 2 bases and at J to 10 bases, leaving 8 bases not matched to a gene. The CDR3 runs to 15 residues. Germline CDR1 MNHEY, CDR2 SMNVEV (reference sequence). CDR3 coding DNA: TGTGCCAGCAGTTTAGTCGGACAGGTTGAATCACCCCTCCACTTT. Its translation: CASSLVGQVESPLHF.

This rearrangement joins TRBV7-2 to TRBJ2-1, with a possible D match to TRBD2 (6 bases). CDR1 is SGHTA and CDR2 is FQGNSA in the germline V gene. The CDR3 consists of 16 residues. The ends were cut back, 1 base at V and 2 bases at J, with 12 bases in the middle. The CDR3 nucleotides are TGTGCCAGCAGCTTAGTCGGTAGCGGAGCCTACAATGAGCAGTTCTTC. This encodes CASSLVGSGAYNEQFF.

The V gene is TRBV9, the J gene TRBJ2-7, with 12 bases fitting TRBD2. J lost 4 bases, V lost 0 bases, and 2 bases had no gene match. Germline-derived CDR1 and CDR2 are SGDLS and YYNGEE. The CDR3 consists of 15 residues. CDR3 sequence: CASSVGTSGIYEQYF. The CDR3 DNA is TGTGCCAGCAGCGTAGGGACTAGCGGGATTTACGAGCAGTACTTC.

The genes are TRBV29-1 and TRBJ2-1, with TRBD1 matching 11 bases. The CDR3 runs to 16 residues. V gave up 6 bases and J gave up 3 bases; unmatched junction bases: 10. In germline, CDR1 is SQVTM, CDR2 ANQGSEA. CDR3 residues: CSVTRTGGNFYNEQFF. CDR3 nucleotide sequence: TGCAGCGTCACCCGGACAGGGGGCAATTTCTACAATGAGCAGTTCTTC.

The CDR3 loop reads CAWSALRYNEQFF. In nucleotides, the CDR3 is TGTGCCTGGAGTGCCCTCCGCTACAATGAGCAGTTCTTC. The chain carries TRBV30 and TRBJ2-1; no firm D call. Trimming removed 1 base from V and 3 bases from J, with 7 bases in between. This CDR3 is 13 amino acids long. Germline values: CDR1 GTSNPN, CDR2 SVGIG (reference sequence). Filled out from reference TRBV30 and TRBJ2-1, the complete variable domain reads SQTIHQWPATLVQPVGSPLSLECTVEGTSNPNLYWYRQAAGRGLQLLFYSVGIGQISSEVPQNLSASRPQDRQFILSSKKLLLSDSGFYLCAWSALRYNEQFFGPGTRLTVL.

The rearrangement uses TRBV10-1 and TRBJ2-1; 15 nucleotides align to TRBD2. The J segment lost 6 bases and the V segment lost 6 bases, leaving 6 bases of the junction unmatched. In germline, CDR1 is WNHNN, CDR2 SYGVQD (reference sequence). The CDR3 length is 16 residues. The DNA of the CDR3 is TGCGCCAGCAGCCCCTGGACTAGCGGGAGGGCCAATGAGCAGTTCTTC. This sequence encodes CASSPWTSGRANEQFF.

By proportion, this clonotype is medium-sized. The chain uses TRBV20-1 and TRBJ2-7, with a tentative D call TRBD2 (5 bases). Germline CDR1 reads DFQATT; CDR2 reads SNEGSKA (reference sequence). The CDR3 sequence is 14 residues long. Trimming removed 1 base from V and 6 bases from J, with 16 bases in between. The CDR3 reads CSARGGQDRSEQYF. The CDR3 DNA reads TGCAGTGCTAGAGGAGGGCAGGATCGGTCCGAGCAGTACTTC.

This chain links TRBV10-3 with TRBJ2-7; tentatively, D is TRBD1 (7 bases). The CDR3 is 13 residues long. With 11 bases removed from V and 6 bases from J, the gap between germline ends came to 20 bases. Germline CDR1 reads ENHRY; CDR2 reads SYGVKD. This CDR3 is CADSGGRFSEQYF. Written as DNA, the CDR3 is TGTGCCGACTCAGGGGGGAGGTTCTCCGAGCAGTACTTC.

This clonotype was detected a few times. This rearrangement joins TRBV15 to TRBJ2-2; TRBD1 or TRBD2 may be the D gene (6 bases each). The CDR3 consists of 15 residues. V was shortened by 0 bases and J by 6 bases, with 11 bases between the two germline ends. The V gene's germline CDR1 is LNHNV and CDR2 YYDKDF (reference sequence). The CDR3 nucleotides are TGTGCCACCAGCAGAGAAATGGAGGGGGCCGGGGAGCTGTTTTTT. Translating it yields CATSREMEGAGELFF.

V usage is TRBV10-2 and J usage is TRBJ2-5, with TRBD2 matching 9 bases. Germline trimming cut 3 bases from V and 7 bases from J; bases unmatched to any gene: 9. The CDR3 sequence is 15 residues long. Germline V gene sequence: CDR1 WSHSY, CDR2 SAAADI. CDR3 sequence reads: CASSEPPSGVVTQYF. In nucleotides, the CDR3 is TGCGCCAGCAGTGAACCCCCTAGCGGGGTGGTGACCCAGTACTTC.

The J gene is TRBJ2-1, the V gene TRBV5-5; D ambiguous. Germline-derived CDR1 and CDR2 are SGHKS and YYEKEE (reference sequence). The CDR3 has 14 residues. V dropped 6 bases and J dropped 0 bases, with 10 bases sitting between them. The CDR3 nucleotides are TGTGCCAGCACCCTCGTTAGCTCCTACAATGAGCAGTTCTTC. It codes for CASTLVSSYNEQFF.

The chain uses TRBV6-5 and TRBJ2-2; the match to TRBD2 covers 12 bases. The CDR3 is 16 amino acids. V was pared by 0 bases and J by 4 bases, with 0 bases of the junction left unmatched. Germline V lookup: CDR1 MNHEY, CDR2 SVGAGI. CDR3 sequence reads: CASSYSTSGSTGELFF. The CDR3 bases are TGTGCCAGCAGTTACTCGACTAGCGGGAGCACCGGGGAGCTGTTTTTT.

J is TRBJ1-1 and V is TRBV20-1; D not resolved. Trimming took off 5 bases at V and 1 base at J, with 14 bases between the two ends. This CDR3 contains 14 residues. The germline V gene has CDR1 DFQATT and CDR2 SNEGSKA (reference sequence). CDR3 protein: CSAHRGRENTEAFF. CDR3 DNA sequence: TGCAGTGCTCACCGAGGACGGGAGAACACTGAAGCTTTCTTT.

The chain has TRBV5-1 and TRBJ2-2, with D maybe TRBD2 (5 bases). The CDR3 has 13 residues. Germline V lookup: CDR1 SGHRS, CDR2 YFSETQ. Trimming removed 4 bases at V and 3 bases at J, with 7 bases between. CDR3 DNA: TGCGCCAGCAGCCAGGACTACACCGGGGAGCTGTTTTTT. It specifies CASSQDYTGELFF.

This clonotype has a handful of counts. The gene calls are TRBV19 and TRBJ2-1; TRBD2 agrees at 8 bases. The CDR3 covers 13 residues. Unmatched junction bases numbered 4, after V lost 3 bases and J lost 9 bases. The germline V gene has CDR1 LNHDA and CDR2 SQIVND (reference sequence). The CDR3 sequence: CASSMRGAGEQFF. CDR3 nucleotides: TGTGCCAGTAGTATGCGGGGGGCTGGTGAGCAGTTCTTC.

The chain has TRBV20-1 and TRBJ2-7; 8 nucleotides line up with TRBD1. Germline V lookup: CDR1 DFQATT, CDR2 SNEGSKA (reference sequence). This CDR3 region has 14 residues. V was clipped by 5 bases and J by 0 bases; unmatched bases: 6. CDR3 DNA sequence: TGCAGTGCTTCTCAGGGGGCCTACTCCTACGAGCAGTACTTC. The encoded protein is CSASQGAYSYEQYF.

The gene calls are TRBV24-1 and TRBJ2-1; D possibly matches TRBD1 or TRBD2 (5 bases each). From germline, CDR1 is KGHDR and CDR2 SFDVKD. This CDR3 is built from 14 residues. Trimming stripped 2 bases from V and 11 bases from J, with 15 bases between. CDR3 coding DNA: TGTGCCACCAGTGATTCCTCCGGGGCCATCAAGCAGTTCTTC. Its translation: CATSDSSGAIKQFF.

Only one count was recorded for this clonotype. This chain joins TRBV4-2 and TRBJ2-7, with TRBD1 as a possible D gene (6 bases). CDR1 is LGHNA, CDR2 YNFKEQ, per germline. CDR3 length equals 16 residues. Trimming shortened V by 0 bases and J by 4 bases, and 16 bases separated the two germline ends. The CDR3 DNA is TGTGCCAGCAGCCAAGATTTGGGGGCGCGAAGTTACGAGCAGTACTTC. Protein sequence: CASSQDLGARSYEQYF.

The rearrangement uses TRBV20-1 and TRBJ2-1; 9 nucleotides line up with TRBD2. Germline CDR1 DFQATT, CDR2 SNEGSKA (reference sequence). V lost 3 bases to trimming and J lost 5 bases; unmatched junction nucleotides: 5. CDR3 length: 14 residues. CDR3 nucleotides: TGCAGTGCTAGTATACTAGCGGGTAACAATGAGCAGTTCTTC. It encodes CSASILAGNNEQFF.

This clonotype was picked up one time. The chain carries TRBV19 and TRBJ2-1, with 10 positions matching TRBD2. This CDR3 region has 15 residues. Germline CDR1 and CDR2: LNHDA and SQIVND (reference sequence). The trim removed 10 bases at V and 8 bases at J, leaving 14 bases unmatched. CDR3 DNA sequence: TGTGCCACCCTGAACGGAGCGGGAGGGCCCTATGAGCAGTTCTTC. Its translation is CATLNGAGGPYEQFF.

This clonotype has just a few counts. The rearrangement uses TRBV20-1 and TRBJ2-3; the D call may be TRBD1 or TRBD2 (6 bases each). Looked up from germline, CDR1 is DFQATT and CDR2 is SNEGSKA (reference sequence). V lost 3 bases to trimming and J lost 0 bases, with 13 bases between them. The CDR3 runs to 15 residues. CDR3 nucleotides: TGCAGTGCTAGTGATCCGGGGGCTAGCACAGATACGCAGTATTTT. Its translation: CSASDPGASTDTQYF.

The V gene is TRBV5-1, the J gene TRBJ2-5, with no clear D. The V gene's germline CDR1 is SGHRS and CDR2 YFSETQ. Trimming removed 1 base from V and 5 bases from J, with 3 bases in between. This CDR3 has 11 amino acids. CDR3 amino acids: CASSLRETQYF. The CDR3 bases are TGCGCCAGCAGCTTGAGGGAGACCCAGTACTTC.

The chain links TRBV20-1 to TRBJ1-5; D might be TRBD1 (5 bases). Trimming shortened V by 6 bases and J by 1 base, and 16 bases separated the two germline ends. The germline gives CDR1 DFQATT, CDR2 SNEGSKA (reference sequence). CDR3 size: 15 residues. The CDR3 DNA follows: TGCAGTGCGAGGGGAGTTTTCCCAAGCAATCAGCCCCAGCATTTT. Protein sequence: CSARGVFPSNQPQHF.